These 32 T cell receptor beta chains came from one sample sequenced in a study of shared clonotypes between healthy human individuals. Naive-designated CD8 cells lacked CD45RO, were positively enriched for CCR7, and omitted terminally differentiated effector memory CD45RA+ cells. Method: immunoSEQ multiplex PCR; TCRdb's copy keeps in-frame clones and lacks some. Of about 820,000 clones in the sample, about 91% were seen once. Sequenced input: naive CD8+ T cells sorted from blood. The receptors were sampled from a man aged 25 to 45 in good health.

The chain links TRBV10-1 to TRBJ2-5, with TRBD2 matching 10 bases. Looked up from germline, CDR1 is WNHNN and CDR2 is SYGVQD (reference sequence). V lost 2 bases to trimming and J lost 4 bases; unmatched junction nucleotides: 10. The CDR3 extends over 17 amino acids. The CDR3 region is CASSEARASGRGETQYF. CDR3 bases: TGCGCCAGCAGTGAGGCGCGGGCTAGCGGGAGAGGAGAGACCCAGTACTTC.

This rearrangement joins TRBV19 to TRBJ2-7, with D uncertain. V gave up 3 bases and J gave up 3 bases, with 9 bases separating them. Germline V lookup: CDR1 LNHDA, CDR2 SQIVND (reference sequence). CDR3 length: 13 amino acids. The CDR3 sequence is CASSMFDGYEQYF. The CDR3 nucleotides are TGTGCCAGTAGTATGTTCGACGGCTACGAGCAGTACTTC.

In regard to this clone: This specimen includes other DNA sequences encoding the same CDR3. The chain recombines TRBV13 with TRBJ2-7; tentatively, D is TRBD2 (5 bases). V lost 2 bases to trimming and J lost 4 bases, with 6 bases between them. This CDR3 contains 12 residues. Germline CDR1 reads PRHDT; CDR2 reads FYEKMQ (reference sequence). The CDR3: CASSLRGYEQYF. CDR3 nucleotides: TGTGCCAGCAGCTTAAGAGGGTACGAGCAGTACTTC.

The chain uses TRBV9 and TRBJ1-3, with D possibly matching TRBD1 (5 bases). The germline V gene encodes CDR1 SGDLS and CDR2 YYNGEE. The CDR3 totals 13 residues. Trimming removed 7 bases from V and 8 bases from J, with 16 bases in between. The CDR3 coding sequence is TGTGCCAGCGCCATCGGGACCGGGGACACCATATATTTT. It encodes CASAIGTGDTIYF.

The genes are TRBV6-6 and TRBJ2-5, with TRBD2 matching 12 bases. Germline loops: CDR1 MNHNY, CDR2 SVGAGI (reference sequence). The CDR3 totals 15 residues. V lost 6 bases to trimming and J lost 4 bases; unmatched junction nucleotides: 6. Written as DNA, the CDR3 is TGTGCCAGCAGCGGACTAGCGGGATTAGGAGAGACCCAGTACTTC. Translated: CASSGLAGLGETQYF.

The rearrangement uses TRBV14 and TRBJ2-7; D is undetermined. Germline V gives CDR1 SGHDN, CDR2 FVKESK. This CDR3 has 16 residues. The V and J ends lost 0 bases and 2 bases respectively, with 14 bases between them. The CDR3 protein is CASSQERRSWTYEQYF. DNA for the CDR3: TGTGCCAGCAGCCAAGAAAGAAGGTCTTGGACCTACGAGCAGTACTTC.

The chain recombines TRBV29-1 with TRBJ2-1; 10 bases line up with TRBD1. CDR1 SQVTM and CDR2 ANQGSEA come from the germline V gene. The CDR3 has 12 amino acids. V lost 6 bases, J lost 6 bases, and 2 bases stayed unmatched. CDR3 nucleotides: TGCAGCGTACGGACAGGGGGCAATGAGCAGTTCTTC. Its translation: CSVRTGGNEQFF.

The chain employs TRBV4-1 and TRBJ2-2, with D possibly being TRBD1 (6 bases). Deletions cut 4 bases from V and 3 bases from J, with 15 bases between. The germline V gene has CDR1 MGHRA and CDR2 YSYEKL. This CDR3 has 16 residues. The CDR3 sequence: CASSPEQGIYTGELFF. DNA for the CDR3: TGCGCCAGCAGCCCGGAACAGGGAATATACACCGGGGAGCTGTTTTTT.

Points on this clone: The junction departs from germline at one end; a sequencing error may be responsible. This chain uses TRBV6-6 with TRBJ1-4; D might be TRBD1 (6 bases). The germline gives CDR1 MNHNY, CDR2 SVGAGI (reference sequence). The CDR3 has 12 residues. The CDR3 nucleotides are TGTGCCAGCAGCACGGGTCAACGGGACACTGAGTTT. Encoded protein: CASSTGQRDTEF.

The chain joins TRBV5-6 to TRBJ2-7; either TRBD1 or TRBD2 may fit D (6 bases each). CDR3 length: 15 residues. Trimming removed 4 bases from V and 7 bases from J, with 21 bases in between. Germline CDR1 is SGHDT and CDR2 is YYEEEE. The CDR3 is CASSPKGGVWYEQYF. The CDR3 bases are TGTGCCAGCAGCCCGAAGGGGGGCGTCTGGTATGAGCAGTACTTC.

J is TRBJ2-3 and V is TRBV10-2; TRBD1 is a possible D gene (6 bases). This CDR3 is built from 15 residues. Trimming left V 3 bases short and J 5 bases short, with 15 bases between. Germline V gene data show CDR1 as WSHSY and CDR2 as SAAADI. The CDR3 sequence: CASSEGQGLVDTQYF. In nucleotides, the CDR3 is TGCGCCAGCAGTGAAGGGCAGGGGCTAGTAGATACGCAGTATTTT.

The chain has TRBV11-2 and TRBJ2-7; the match to TRBD1 covers 9 bases. Germline values: CDR1 SGHAT, CDR2 FQNNGV. The junction had 11 bases not matched to a gene; V was cut back by 6 bases and J by 5 bases. CDR3 size: 15 residues. DNA of the CDR3: TGTGCCAGCAGTGTAGGGGGGACAGGGTTCGACGAGCAGTACTTC. Translation gives CASSVGGTGFDEQYF.

The V and J genes are TRBV7-9 and TRBJ2-7, with 9 positions matching TRBD2. The germline gives CDR1 SEHNR, CDR2 FQNEAQ (reference sequence). V shed 2 bases, J shed 2 bases, and the junction held 4 bases outside the gene matches. The CDR3 covers 15 residues. DNA for the CDR3: TGTGCCAGCAGCTTAAGTCGACTAGCGGCCTACGAGCAGTACTTC. As protein: CASSLSRLAAYEQYF.

This clone was observed once. The rearrangement links TRBV15 to TRBJ2-2, with D perhaps assigned TRBD1 or TRBD2 (5 bases each). V lost 1 base and J lost 3, with 12 bases in between. In germline, CDR1 is LNHNV, CDR2 YYDKDF (reference sequence). CDR3 length: 16 amino acids. CDR3 nucleotides: TGTGCCACCAGCAGAGGGTACCGGGACGACACCGGGGAGCTGTTTTTT. As protein: CATSRGYRDDTGELFF.

This chain connects TRBV27 to TRBJ2-1; TRBD2 matches at 8 bases. Germline V gene sequence: CDR1 MNHEY, CDR2 SMNVEV (reference sequence). Trimming cost V 8 bases and J 2 bases; bases outside gene matches: 5. CDR3 length: 14 amino acids. Here the CDR3 reads CASSTSGPYNEQFF. In DNA, the CDR3 is TGTGCCAGCTCTACTAGCGGCCCCTACAATGAGCAGTTCTTC.

The V gene is TRBV19, the J gene TRBJ2-1, with TRBD1 matching over 9 bases. The CDR3 is 15 residues long. The germline gives CDR1 LNHDA, CDR2 SQIVND (reference sequence). V shed 6 bases and J 6 bases; nucleotides not matched to a gene: 9. Written as DNA, the CDR3 is TGTGCCAGTAGCAGCTCGGGACAGGGTATCAATGAGCAGTTCTTC. Translation: CASSSSGQGINEQFF.

The chain employs TRBV2 and TRBJ2-1; TRBD2 is a possible D gene (6 bases). Germline values: CDR1 SNHLY, CDR2 FYNNEI. The CDR3 has 12 amino acids. The V end lost 6 bases, the J end lost 8 bases, and 11 bases lay between the germline ends. CDR3 DNA sequence: TGTGCCAGCAGAAGCGGGCGCTATGAGCAGTTCTTC. Its translation is CASRSGRYEQFF.

This clone came up once. The chain uses TRBV7-9 and TRBJ1-4; D is uncertain. The length of the CDR3 is 16 residues. V was clipped by 1 base and J by 0 bases, with 9 bases between them. CDR1 and CDR2 from the germline V gene are SEHNR and FQNEAQ (reference sequence). The CDR3 sequence is CASSLGSEATNEKLFF. CDR3 nucleotides: TGTGCCAGCAGCTTAGGTTCAGAAGCAACTAATGAAAAACTGTTTTTT.

In this sample, this clone turned up once. The chain has TRBV6-6 and TRBJ2-1, with 8 positions matching TRBD2. The CDR3 consists of 16 residues. Germline CDR1 is MNHNY and CDR2 is SVGAGI (reference sequence). J lost 0 bases, V lost 2 bases, and 3 bases had no gene match. CDR3 amino acids: CASSYHTSGSYNEQFF. CDR3 DNA: TGTGCCAGCAGTTACCATACTAGCGGCTCCTACAATGAGCAGTTCTTC.

V is TRBV7-9 and J is TRBJ2-4; 13 nucleotides agree with TRBD2. The CDR3 is made up of 17 amino acids. The V segment lost 5 bases and the J segment 6 bases; nucleotides outside the gene matches: 10. The germline V gene has CDR1 SEHNR and CDR2 FQNEAQ (reference sequence). The CDR3 reads CASSAPLAGGPGNIQYF. The CDR3, as DNA: TGTGCCAGCAGCGCTCCACTAGCGGGAGGGCCAGGAAACATTCAGTACTTC.

This clone has only a few counts. V usage is TRBV7-9 and J usage is TRBJ1-4, with D possibly TRBD1 on 6 matching bases. The CDR3 sequence is 16 residues long. Per germline, CDR1 SEHNR and CDR2 FQNEAQ (reference sequence). The V end was cut by 4 bases, the J end by 7 bases, with 19 bases between. DNA for the CDR3: TGTGCCAGCAGCTCCGCGGACGCGGGGGGCGTTGAAAAACTGTTTTTT. Amino acids: CASSSADAGGVEKLFF.

The V and J genes are TRBV10-3 and TRBJ2-3; 8 bases align to TRBD2. Germline CDR1 is ENHRY and CDR2 is SYGVKD. This CDR3 is built from 16 residues. Trimming at V came to 6 bases and at J to 3 bases, leaving 11 bases not matched to a gene. Here the CDR3 reads CAISRPTAGETDTQYF. In nucleotides, the CDR3 is TGTGCCATCAGCCGTCCCACAGCGGGAGAGACAGATACGCAGTATTTT.

This rearrangement joins TRBV14 to TRBJ2-5, with 8 nucleotides matching TRBD1. Germline CDR1 and CDR2: SGHDN and FVKESK. CDR3 length: 14 amino acids. J lost 10 bases, V lost 3 bases, and 10 bases had no gene match. This CDR3 is CASSHTDRGFSQYF. The CDR3 DNA sequence: TGTGCCAGCAGCCATACTGACAGGGGATTTAGCCAGTACTTC.

The CDR3 DNA reads TGTGCCAGCAGCTTGGCGCCGGGGCCGCTAGCGGGAGGAGGGGAGACCCAGTACTTC. This translates into CASSLAPGPLAGGGETQYF. The chain carries TRBV5-6 and TRBJ2-5; TRBD2 matches 11 bases. The trim removed 0 bases at V and 5 bases at J, leaving 15 bases unmatched. From germline, CDR1 is SGHDT and CDR2 YYEEEE. The CDR3 spans 19 residues.

The chain carries TRBV5-1 and TRBJ2-1; D perhaps matches TRBD2 (6 bases). Trimming pared 0 bases from V and 4 bases from J, leaving 11 bases between. The germline CDR1 and CDR2 sequences are SGHRS and YFSETQ. The CDR3 is made up of 15 amino acids. The CDR3 DNA sequence: TGCGCCAGCAGCTTGGTTAGCGGAGGTTACAATGAGCAGTTCTTC. This codes for CASSLVSGGYNEQFF.

About this clone itself: This CDR3 is also generated by other DNA sequences in the sample. The rearrangement uses TRBV27 and TRBJ1-1; D not resolved. The CDR3 is 14 amino acids. Deletions cut 0 bases from V and 0 bases from J, with 5 bases between. Germline-derived CDR1 and CDR2 are MNHEY and SMNVEV (reference sequence). The CDR3 region has the DNA TGTGCCAGCAGTTTATCGAGCGTGAACACTGAAGCTTTCTTT. It is translated as CASSLSSVNTEAFF.

V gene TRBV5-6 combines with J gene TRBJ1-2; unclear D gene. The CDR3 spans 15 residues. Trimming removed 0 bases at V and 1 base at J, with 10 bases between. Looked up from germline, CDR1 is SGHDT and CDR2 is YYEEEE. CDR3 residues: CASSLEQTLNYGYTF. Written as DNA, the CDR3 is TGTGCCAGCAGCTTGGAACAGACCCTTAACTATGGCTACACCTTC.

The chain employs TRBV27 and TRBJ2-7; perhaps TRBD1 as D (5 bases). Germline V gives CDR1 MNHEY, CDR2 SMNVEV (reference sequence). V was pared by 1 base and J by 2 bases, with 9 bases between. This CDR3 is 14 amino acids long. CDR3 protein: CASSLWQGPYEQYF. The CDR3 nucleotides are TGTGCCAGCAGTTTATGGCAGGGCCCCTACGAGCAGTACTTC.

V and J are TRBV9 and TRBJ2-5; D perhaps matches TRBD1 (6 bases). Germline V lookup: CDR1 SGDLS, CDR2 YYNGEE. The CDR3 consists of 14 residues. Trimming shortened V by 4 bases and J by 2 bases, and 12 bases separated the two germline ends. The CDR3 loop reads CASSPTGRQETQYF. For the CDR3, the DNA is TGTGCCAGCAGCCCCACAGGGCGACAAGAGACCCAGTACTTC.

CDR3 DNA: TGCGCCAGCAGCGTGGTCGCGGACCGAAGCACAGATACGCAGTATTTT. Its protein is CASSVVADRSTDTQYF. V gene TRBV4-1 combines with J gene TRBJ2-3; D is undetermined. Trimming pared 5 bases from V and 0 bases from J, leaving 15 bases between. CDR1 and CDR2 from the germline V gene are MGHRA and YSYEKL. The CDR3 contains 16 residues.

This clone was detected only once. Here the CDR3 reads CASSFGTDYGYTF. In DNA, the CDR3 is TGTGCCAGCAGCTTCGGGACAGACTATGGCTACACCTTC. V and J are TRBV7-9 and TRBJ1-2, with 7 bases fitting TRBD1. J was trimmed by 3 bases and V by 3 bases; bases with no gene match: 1. This CDR3 is 13 amino acids long. In germline, CDR1 is SEHNR, CDR2 FQNEAQ (reference sequence).

The chain recombines TRBV28 with TRBJ2-4, with 8 bases that match TRBD1. After removal of 10 bases from V and 8 bases from J, the junction contained 7 bases not matched to a gene. Germline CDR1 and CDR2: MDHEN and SYDVKM. This CDR3 comprises 12 residues. The CDR3 here is CATQDREDIQYF. The DNA for the CDR3 is TGTGCCACCCAGGACAGGGAGGACATTCAGTACTTC. The full variable domain, with the rest looked up from reference TRBV28 and TRBJ2-4, is DVKVTQSSRYLVKRTGEKVFLECVQDMDHENMFWYRQDPGLGLRLIYFSYDVKMKEKGDIPEGYSVSREKKERFSLILESASTNQTSMYLCATQDREDIQYFGAGTRLSVL.